This T cell receptor (beta chain) was found in a study of cytomegalovirus exposure and HLA in healthy donors. With 60 Vbeta and 13 Jbeta primers, the PCR was carried out. TCRdb's copy holds only in-frame clones and misses some; the assay was immunoSEQ multiplex PCR. The sample contains about 180,000 clones, over 60% of which appear only once. This CDR3 has 14 residues. Trimming at V came to 8 bases and at J to 5 bases, leaving 10 bases not matched to a gene. CDR1 is MNHEY and CDR2 is SMNVEV in the germline V gene (reference sequence). The sequence was obtained from a man aged 40-49 years in good health and CMV-seronegative. The chain employs TRBV27 and TRBJ1-2, with 8 bases that match TRBD1. Sequenced input: PBMCs. This CDR3 reads CASGSWDRTYGYTF. In DNA, the CDR3 is TGTGCCAGCGGGTCTTGGGACAGGACTTATGGCTACACCTTC.